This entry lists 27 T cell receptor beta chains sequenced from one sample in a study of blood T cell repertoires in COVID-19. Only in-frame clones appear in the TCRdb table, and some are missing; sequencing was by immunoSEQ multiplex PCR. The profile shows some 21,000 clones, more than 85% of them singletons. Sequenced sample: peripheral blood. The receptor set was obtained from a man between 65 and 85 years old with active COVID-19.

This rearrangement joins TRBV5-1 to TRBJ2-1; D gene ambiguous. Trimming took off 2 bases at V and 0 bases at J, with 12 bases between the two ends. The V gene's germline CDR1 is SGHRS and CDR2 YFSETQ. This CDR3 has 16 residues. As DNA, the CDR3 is TGCGCCAGCAGCTTACGTTCCAGCGACTCCTACAATGAGCAGTTCTTC. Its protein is CASSLRSSDSYNEQFF.

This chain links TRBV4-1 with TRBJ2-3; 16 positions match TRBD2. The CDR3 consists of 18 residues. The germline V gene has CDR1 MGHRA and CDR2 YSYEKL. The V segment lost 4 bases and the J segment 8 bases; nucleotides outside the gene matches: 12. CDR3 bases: TGCGCCAGCAGCCTCACCGGGACTAGCGGGGGGGAGGTGGGTACGCAGTATTTT. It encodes CASSLTGTSGGEVGTQYF.

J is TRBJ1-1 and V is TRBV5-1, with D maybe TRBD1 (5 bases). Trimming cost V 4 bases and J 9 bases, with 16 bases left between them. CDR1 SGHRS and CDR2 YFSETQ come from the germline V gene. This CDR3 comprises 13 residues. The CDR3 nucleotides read TGCGCCAGCAGCGTCGACAGTTTGGAGAAAGCTTTCTTT. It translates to CASSVDSLEKAFF.

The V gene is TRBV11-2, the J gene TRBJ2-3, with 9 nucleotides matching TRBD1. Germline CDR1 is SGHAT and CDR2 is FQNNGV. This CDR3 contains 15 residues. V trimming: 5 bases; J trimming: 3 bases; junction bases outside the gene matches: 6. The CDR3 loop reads CASSPPGTGTDTQYF. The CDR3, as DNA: TGTGCCAGCAGCCCGCCAGGGACAGGGACAGATACGCAGTATTTT. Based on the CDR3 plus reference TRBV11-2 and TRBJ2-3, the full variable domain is EAGVAQSPRYKIIEKRQSVAFWCNPISGHATLYWYQQILGQGPKLLIQFQNNGVVDDSQLPKDRFSAERLKGVDSTLKIQPAKLEDSAVYLCASSPPGTGTDTQYFGPGTRLTVL.

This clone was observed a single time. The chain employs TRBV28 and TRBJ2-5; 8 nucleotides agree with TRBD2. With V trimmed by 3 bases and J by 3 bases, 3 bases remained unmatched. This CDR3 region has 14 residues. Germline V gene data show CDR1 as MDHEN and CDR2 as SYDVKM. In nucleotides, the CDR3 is TGTGCCAGCAGTTTTTTTAGCGGGAAAGAGACCCAGTACTTC. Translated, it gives CASSFFSGKETQYF.

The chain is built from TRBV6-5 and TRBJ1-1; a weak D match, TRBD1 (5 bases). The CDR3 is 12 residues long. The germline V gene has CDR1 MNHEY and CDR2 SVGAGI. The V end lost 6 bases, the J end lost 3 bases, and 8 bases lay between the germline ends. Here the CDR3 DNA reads TGTGCCAGCAGGCAGGGTTACACTGAAGCTTTCTTT. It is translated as CASRQGYTEAFF.

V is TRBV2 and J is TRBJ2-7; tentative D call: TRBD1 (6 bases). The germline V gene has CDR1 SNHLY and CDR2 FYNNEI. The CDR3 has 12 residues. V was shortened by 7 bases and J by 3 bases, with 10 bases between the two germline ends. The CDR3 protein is CASNRENYEQYF. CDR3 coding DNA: TGTGCCAGCAACAGGGAAAACTACGAGCAGTACTTC.

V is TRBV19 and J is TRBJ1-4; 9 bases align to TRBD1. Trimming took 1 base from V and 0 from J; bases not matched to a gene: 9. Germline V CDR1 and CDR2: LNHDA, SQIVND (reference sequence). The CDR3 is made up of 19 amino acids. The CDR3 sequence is CASSIGPGQGFATNEKLFF. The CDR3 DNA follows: TGTGCCAGTAGTATAGGACCGGGACAGGGCTTTGCAACTAATGAAAAACTGTTTTTT. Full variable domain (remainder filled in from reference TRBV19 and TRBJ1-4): DGGITQSPKYLFRKEGQNVTLSCEQNLNHDAMYWYRQDPGQGLRLIYYSQIVNDFQKGDIAEGYSVSREKKESFPLTVTSAQKNPTAFYLCASSIGPGQGFATNEKLFFGSGTQLSVL.

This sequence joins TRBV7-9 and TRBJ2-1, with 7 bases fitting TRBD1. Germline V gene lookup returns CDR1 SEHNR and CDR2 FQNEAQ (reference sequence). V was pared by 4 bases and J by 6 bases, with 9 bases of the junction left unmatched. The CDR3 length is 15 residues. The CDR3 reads CASSSPKGAGNEQFF. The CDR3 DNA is TGTGCCAGCAGCTCGCCAAAGGGGGCCGGCAATGAGCAGTTCTTC.

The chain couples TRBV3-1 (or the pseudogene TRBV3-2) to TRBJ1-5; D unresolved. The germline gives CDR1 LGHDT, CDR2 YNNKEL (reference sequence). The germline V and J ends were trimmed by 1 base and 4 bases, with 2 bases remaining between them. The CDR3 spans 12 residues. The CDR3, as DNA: TGTGCCAGCAGCCAAGCTAATCAGCCCCAGCATTTT. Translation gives CASSQANQPQHF.

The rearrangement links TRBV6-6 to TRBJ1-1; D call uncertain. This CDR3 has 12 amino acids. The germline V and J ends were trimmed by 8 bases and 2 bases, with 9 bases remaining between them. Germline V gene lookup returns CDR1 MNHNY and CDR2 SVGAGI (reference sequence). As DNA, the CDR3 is TGTGCCAGCGGAGACCCTAACACTGAAGCTTTCTTT. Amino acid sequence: CASGDPNTEAFF.

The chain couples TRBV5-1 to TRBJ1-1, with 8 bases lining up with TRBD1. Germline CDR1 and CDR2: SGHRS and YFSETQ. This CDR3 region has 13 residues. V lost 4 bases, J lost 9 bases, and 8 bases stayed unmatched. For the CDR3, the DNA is TGCGCCAGCAGCCTGAACGGACAGGGACAAGCTTTCTTT. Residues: CASSLNGQGQAFF.

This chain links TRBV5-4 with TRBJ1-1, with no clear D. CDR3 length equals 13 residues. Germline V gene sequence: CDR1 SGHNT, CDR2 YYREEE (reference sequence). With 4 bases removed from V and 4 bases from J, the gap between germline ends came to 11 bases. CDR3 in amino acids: CASSSVRSTEAFF. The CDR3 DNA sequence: TGTGCCAGCAGCAGTGTCCGGTCCACTGAAGCTTTCTTT. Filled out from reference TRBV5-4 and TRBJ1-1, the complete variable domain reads ETGVTQSPTHLIKTRGQQVTLRCSSQSGHNTVSWYQQALGQGPQFIFQYYREEENGRGNFPPRFSGLQFPNYSSELNVNALELDDSALYLCASSSVRSTEAFFGQGTRLTVV.

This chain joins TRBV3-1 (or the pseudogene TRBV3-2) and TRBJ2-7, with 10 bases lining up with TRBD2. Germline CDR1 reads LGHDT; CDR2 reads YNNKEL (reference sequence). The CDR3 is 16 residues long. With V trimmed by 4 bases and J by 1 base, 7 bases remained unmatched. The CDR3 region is CASSPQLAGESYEQYF. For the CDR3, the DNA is TGTGCCAGCAGCCCTCAGCTAGCGGGGGAGTCCTACGAGCAGTACTTC.

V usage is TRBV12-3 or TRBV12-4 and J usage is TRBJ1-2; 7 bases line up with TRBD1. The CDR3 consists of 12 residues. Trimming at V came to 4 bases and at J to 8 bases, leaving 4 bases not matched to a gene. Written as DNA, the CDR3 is TGTGCCAGCAGTTGGACAGGTCTCGGCTACACCTTC. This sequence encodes CASSWTGLGYTF.

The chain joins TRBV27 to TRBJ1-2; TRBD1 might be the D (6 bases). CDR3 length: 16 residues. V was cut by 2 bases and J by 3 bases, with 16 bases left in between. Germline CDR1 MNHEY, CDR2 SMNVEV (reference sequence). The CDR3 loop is CASSLRWGRGDYGYTF. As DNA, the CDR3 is TGTGCCAGCAGTTTAAGATGGGGCAGGGGTGACTATGGCTACACCTTC.

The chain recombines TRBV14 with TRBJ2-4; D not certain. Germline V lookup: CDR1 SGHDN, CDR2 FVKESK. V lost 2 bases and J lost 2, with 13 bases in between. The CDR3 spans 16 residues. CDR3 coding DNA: TGTGCCAGCAGCCAACCAACTCCGGGTACCAAAAACATTCAGTACTTC. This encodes CASSQPTPGTKNIQYF.

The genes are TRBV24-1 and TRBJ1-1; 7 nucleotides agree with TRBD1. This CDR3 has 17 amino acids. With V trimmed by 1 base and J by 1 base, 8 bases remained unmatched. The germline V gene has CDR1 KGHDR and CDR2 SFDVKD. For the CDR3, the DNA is TGTGCCACCAGTGATTTCGGCTCGGGGGACAGGAACACTGAAGCTTTCTTT. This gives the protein CATSDFGSGDRNTEAFF.

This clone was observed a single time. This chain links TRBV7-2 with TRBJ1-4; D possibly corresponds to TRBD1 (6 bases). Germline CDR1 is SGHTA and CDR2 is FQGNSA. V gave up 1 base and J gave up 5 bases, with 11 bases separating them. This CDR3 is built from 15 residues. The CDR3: CASSLVTGSNEKLFF. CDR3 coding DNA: TGTGCCAGCAGCTTAGTGACAGGCTCAAATGAAAAACTGTTTTTT.

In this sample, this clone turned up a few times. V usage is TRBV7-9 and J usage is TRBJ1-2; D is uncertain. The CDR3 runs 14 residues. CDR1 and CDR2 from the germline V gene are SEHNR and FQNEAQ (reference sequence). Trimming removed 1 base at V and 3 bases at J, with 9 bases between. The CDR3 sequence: CASSLEEAYYGYTF. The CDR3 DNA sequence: TGTGCCAGCAGCTTAGAAGAGGCGTACTATGGCTACACCTTC. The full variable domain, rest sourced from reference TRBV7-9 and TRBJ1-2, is DTGVSQNPRHKITKRGQNVTFRCDPISEHNRLYWYRQTLGQGPEFLTYFQNEAQLEKSRLLSDRFSAERPKGSFSTLEIQRTEQGDSAMYLCASSLEEAYYGYTFGSGTRLTVV.

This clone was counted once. In DNA, the CDR3 is TGTGCCAGCAGTGATGGGCAGGGGGCAGGCAAAGGGGGCTACACCTTC. Translating it yields CASSDGQGAGKGGYTF. The chain is built from TRBV2 and TRBJ1-2; TRBD1 agrees at 8 bases. Germline V lookup: CDR1 SNHLY, CDR2 FYNNEI. After removal of 3 bases from V and 8 bases from J, the junction contained 14 bases not matched to a gene. The CDR3 runs to 16 residues.

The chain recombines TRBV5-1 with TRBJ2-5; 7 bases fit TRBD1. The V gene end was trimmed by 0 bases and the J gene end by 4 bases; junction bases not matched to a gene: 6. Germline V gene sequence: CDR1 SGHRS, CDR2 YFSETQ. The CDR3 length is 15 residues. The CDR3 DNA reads TGCGCCAGCAGCTTGGGACAGGGTGTAGGAGAGACCCAGTACTTC. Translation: CASSLGQGVGETQYF.

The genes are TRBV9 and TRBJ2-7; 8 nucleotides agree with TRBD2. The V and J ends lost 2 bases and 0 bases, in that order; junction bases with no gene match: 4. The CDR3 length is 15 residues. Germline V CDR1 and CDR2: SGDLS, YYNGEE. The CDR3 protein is CASSVGGAGSYEQYF. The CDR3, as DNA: TGTGCCAGCAGCGTCGGGGGGGCGGGCTCCTACGAGCAGTACTTC.

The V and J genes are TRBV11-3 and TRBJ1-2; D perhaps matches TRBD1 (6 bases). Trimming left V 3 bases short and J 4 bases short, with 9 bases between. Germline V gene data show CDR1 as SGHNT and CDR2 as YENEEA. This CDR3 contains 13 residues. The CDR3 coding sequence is TGTGCCAGCAGCTTTGCGGACAGCTATGGCTACACCTTC. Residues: CASSFADSYGYTF.

CDR3 in DNA: TGCGCCAGCAGCCGCCCGACAGGGGTAGGAGAAAATGAGCAGTTCTTC. As protein: CASSRPTGVGENEQFF. The chain joins TRBV4-1 to TRBJ2-1, with 8 bases identical to TRBD1. J gave up 7 bases and V 4 bases, and 12 bases lay outside the gene matches. The CDR3 runs to 16 residues. CDR1 and CDR2 from the germline V gene are MGHRA and YSYEKL.

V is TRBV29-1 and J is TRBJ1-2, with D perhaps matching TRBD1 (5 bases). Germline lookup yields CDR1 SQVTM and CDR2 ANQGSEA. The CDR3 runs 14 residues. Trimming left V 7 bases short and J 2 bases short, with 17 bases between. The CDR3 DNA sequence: TGCAGCGCCCATGTGCGGGGGTCGAACTATGGCTACACCTTC. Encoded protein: CSAHVRGSNYGYTF.

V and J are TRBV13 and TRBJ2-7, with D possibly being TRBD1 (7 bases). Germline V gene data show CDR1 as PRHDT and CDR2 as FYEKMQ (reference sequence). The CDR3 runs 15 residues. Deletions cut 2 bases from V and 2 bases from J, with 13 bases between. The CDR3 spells CASSLRAGGTYEQYF. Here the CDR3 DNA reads TGTGCCAGCAGCTTACGTGCAGGGGGGACCTACGAGCAGTACTTC.